This note documents a single T cell receptor (beta chain) sequence. The antigen is undetermined. The data are from a study of human thymus T cells. General study findings and limits: Overlap was high between thymic repertoires from unrelated individuals, as reported in related research.

V dropped 7 bases and J dropped 5; count of bases not matched to a gene: 9. The CDR3 runs 15 residues. CDR1 is SNHLY and CDR2 is FYNNEI in the germline V gene. TCRdb keeps only in-frame clones here, not all; method: immunoSEQ multiplex PCR. The sample includes approximately 71,000 clones, 95% seen only once; the top ten take around 0.037%. Thymic tissue was derived from resections collected during corrective heart surgery. The sample was thymus tissue. The TCR comes from a girl under three years old with a congenital heart defect but otherwise immunologically healthy. This chain joins TRBV2 and TRBJ2-1, with 9 bases fitting TRBD2. CDR3 protein: CASIKAASGDNEQFF. The CDR3 DNA reads as TGTGCCAGCATTAAGGCGGCTAGCGGGGACAATGAGCAGTTCTTC.